This T cell receptor (beta chain) came from a study of Ad26.COV2.S vaccination and SARS-CoV-2 variants. Specified treatment: some 20 received Ad26.COV2.S at low or high dose, single or two shots; about five received placebo; per-sample allocation not given. Material that was analyzed had been drawn on day 63 after the first vaccine or placebo injection. The CDR3 spans 13 residues. V shed 5 bases, J shed 7 bases, and the junction held 5 bases outside the gene matches. Germline V gives CDR1 KGHDR, CDR2 SFDVKD. TCRdb keeps only in-frame clones here, not all; method: immunoSEQ multiplex PCR. This sample has a few hundred thousand clones, with roughly 88% found just once.

This chain uses TRBV24-1 with TRBJ2-5; 8 positions match TRBD1. The sample was peripheral blood, taken in a trial of Ad26.COV2.S vaccine versus placebo. This clonotype was obtained from a person aged 18-60 years who received the Ad26.COV2.S COVID-19 vaccine or a placebo. The CDR3 loop reads CATSAGGAGTQYF. The CDR3 region has the DNA TGTGCCACCAGTGCAGGGGGCGCAGGGACCCAGTACTTC.